These T cell receptor beta chains were read from a single sample in a study of T cell repertoires in cytomegalovirus infection. One entry per CDR3 protein, called by TCRdb with MiXCR from the reads. This table has approximately 310,000 distinct CDR3 sequences, 20% to 25% appearing once. For these receptors, no antigen is known. The sequencing here drew on cultured PBMCs, taken from culture after CMV antigen stimulation. The receptors were gathered from a human donor in good health (CMV status not recorded). Some clones in this sample may be carry-over from other donors' samples. CDR3s include the opening cysteine and the closing phenylalanine or tryptophan. D genes are given only for firm matches. The size field is filled for only some rows; it gives once, few, many or a size class.

j_call	d_call	clone_size	v_call	cdr3_aa	cdr3_nt
TRBJ2-1	.	many	TRBV7-2	CASSQVRVEQFF	TGTGCCAGCAGCCAAGTTCGTGTTGAGCAGTTCTTC
TRBJ1-2	.	.	TRBV6-2/TRBV6-3	CASGPGHNYGYTF	TGTGCCAGCGGACCGGGGCACAACTATGGCTACACCTTC
TRBJ1-5	.	many	TRBV7-2	CASSLAVGDQPQHF	TGTGCCAGCAGCTTAGCGGTCGGGGATCAGCCCCAGCATTTT
TRBJ2-7	.	.	TRBV12-3/TRBV12-4	CASSKTGTPLYEQYF	TGTGCCAGCAGCAAAACCGGGACTCCGTTATACGAGCAGTACTTC
TRBJ2-5	.	.	TRBV4-1	CASSQDQASDQETQYF	TGCGCCAGCAGCCAAGATCAGGCTAGCGACCAAGAGACCCAGTACTTC
TRBJ2-2	.	many	TRBV7-6	CASSLESAVSTGELFF	TGTGCCAGCAGCTTAGAATCAGCCGTAAGCACCGGGGAGCTGTTTTTT
TRBJ2-7	TRBD2	few	TRBV27	CASSLMGVAGRSDEQYF	TGTGCCAGCAGTTTAATGGGGGTAGCGGGAAGGTCTGACGAGCAGTACTTC
TRBJ2-5	TRBD1	.	TRBV7-8	CASRKGQLRHQETQYF	TGTGCCAGCAGAAAGGGACAGCTAAGACACCAAGAGACCCAGTACTTC
TRBJ1-4	.	.	TRBV27	CASRDDGDGREKLFF	TGTGCCAGCAGGGATGACGGGGACGGCCGGGAAAAACTGTTTTTT
TRBJ2-4	.	.	TRBV28	CASSTTSYVNIQYF	TGTGCCAGCAGTACGACTAGTTATGTGAACATTCAGTACTTC
TRBJ2-1	TRBD2	.	TRBV18	CASWEGLTDEQFF	TGTGCCAGCTGGGAGGGGCTTACAGATGAGCAGTTCTTC
TRBJ1-2	.	few	TRBV12-3/TRBV12-4	CASSLAGTTVYGYTF	TGTGCCAGCAGTTTAGCGGGTACGACAGTCTATGGCTACACCTTC
TRBJ1-6	TRBD1	many	TRBV6-2/TRBV6-3	CASSSPGQGIRPLHF	TGTGCCAGCAGTTCGCCCGGACAGGGGATACGACCCCTCCACTTT
TRBJ2-6	.	few	TRBV5-4	CASSLEGGAGANVLTF	TGTGCCAGCAGCTTGGAGGGGGGCGCTGGGGCCAACGTCCTGACTTTC
TRBJ2-5	.	many	TRBV5-1	CASWRNQETQYF	TGCGCCAGCTGGCGGAATCAAGAGACCCAGTACTTC
TRBJ2-1	TRBD2	.	TRBV7-8	CASSLVWASGRVGDNEQFF	TGTGCCAGCAGCTTAGTTTGGGCGAGCGGGAGGGTTGGGGACAATGAGCAGTTCTTC
TRBJ2-2	TRBD1	.	TRBV5-1	CASSSSGTGNTGELFF	TGCGCCAGCAGCTCATCCGGGACAGGGAACACCGGGGAGCTGTTTTTT
TRBJ1-5	.	.	TRBV6-5	CASSPMIITSGHQPQHF	TGTGCCAGCAGTCCTATGATCATCACCTCCGGCCATCAGCCCCAGCATTTT
TRBJ2-1	TRBD2	.	TRBV20-1	CSTLAGEGNEQFF	TGCAGTACTCTAGCGGGAGAAGGGAATGAGCAGTTCTTC
TRBJ1-5	TRBD1	.	TRBV6-7	CASSYPFDPGQGETEGNQPQHF	TGTGCCAGCAGTTACCCATTCGACCCCGGACAGGGAGAAACAGAAGGCAATCAGCCCCAGCATTTT
TRBJ2-2	.	.	TRBV27	CASSETVTGELFF	TGTGCCAGCAGTGAGACAGTCACCGGGGAGCTGTTTTTT
TRBJ2-7	TRBD1	many	TRBV7-2	CASSLTGQGIGKQYF	TGTGCCAGCAGTCTTACGGGACAGGGGATCGGGAAGCAGTACTTC
TRBJ2-2	.	few	TRBV12-3/TRBV12-4	CASSLRDRYTGELFF	TGTGCCAGCAGTTTACGTGACAGATACACCGGGGAGCTGTTTTTT
TRBJ2-1	.	few	TRBV20-1	CSAREGLYAYNEQFF	TGCAGTGCTAGAGAAGGACTGTACGCTTACAATGAGCAGTTCTTC
TRBJ1-2	.	few	TRBV7-9	CASSLVDRPNYGYTF	TGTGCCAGCAGCTTAGTGGACAGACCGAACTATGGCTACACCTTC
TRBJ1-2	.	.	TRBV27	CASSPTGLGNYGYTF	TGTGCCAGCAGTCCGACCGGGTTGGGGAACTATGGCTACACCTTC
TRBJ2-7	.	many	TRBV6-1	CASSRPGKYEQYF	TGTGCCAGCAGCCGGCCCGGTAAGTACGAGCAGTACTTC
TRBJ1-1	.	many	TRBV7-2	CASSFGTPSGEAFF	TGTGCCAGCAGCTTTGGGACCCCCTCGGGTGAAGCTTTCTTT
TRBJ2-5	TRBD2	.	TRBV12-3/TRBV12-4	CASKKGLVRETQYF	TGTGCCAGCAAGAAGGGACTAGTAAGAGAGACCCAGTACTTC
TRBJ2-6	TRBD2	many	TRBV6-1	CASSETSGSGANVLTF	TGTGCCAGCAGTGAAACTAGCGGCTCTGGGGCCAACGTCCTGACTTTC
TRBJ2-3	.	.	TRBV7-9	CASSPRAWREDTQYF	TGTGCCAGCAGCCCCCGAGCGTGGCGTGAAGATACGCAGTATTTT
TRBJ2-1	.	.	TRBV20-1	CSAGAPSSYNEQFF	TGCAGTGCTGGCGCGCCCAGCTCCTACAATGAGCAGTTCTTC
TRBJ2-1	TRBD1	.	TRBV6-1	CASTPSEGTGLNEQFF	TGTGCCAGCACCCCATCGGAGGGGACAGGGCTCAATGAGCAGTTCTTC
TRBJ2-5	.	many	TRBV7-2	CASSWAVRETQYF	TGTGCCAGCAGCTGGGCTGTTAGGGAGACCCAGTACTTC
TRBJ2-1	.	many	TRBV7-3	CASSLSSAGEQFF	TGTGCCAGCAGCTTATCTAGCGCCGGTGAGCAGTTCTTC
TRBJ2-2	TRBD2	.	TRBV20-1	CSAKAPTSGIGAGELFF	TGCAGTGCTAAAGCTCCGACTAGCGGGATTGGGGCCGGGGAGCTGTTTTTT
TRBJ2-7	.	once	TRBV7-4	CASSLSGTGDGREQYF	TGTGCCAGCAGCTTATCGGGTACGGGAGACGGGCGCGAGCAGTACTTC
TRBJ1-2	.	.	TRBV6-6	CASSSARMDIRSYGYTF	TGTGCCAGCAGTAGCGCGCGAATGGACATTCGGTCCTATGGCTACACCTTC